This T cell receptor beta chain was documented in a study of PD-1 blockade in classical Hodgkin lymphoma. Each patient's relapse followed autologous stem cell transplantation, and brentuximab vedotin exposure varied. Note on this clone: Its antigen remains unidentified.

Only in-frame clones appear in the TCRdb table, and some are missing; sequencing was by immunoSEQ multiplex PCR. The data show more than 140,000 clones, with around four fifths seen just once and roughly 9.2% held by the top ten. Study results and caveats: Exclusion was applied to patients who started nivolumab under 1 year after ASCT. For complete responders, baseline diversity was comparable to that of newly diagnosed patients. Newly diagnosed patients were reported to start with lower TCR diversity than healthy donors.

V shed 1 base and J shed 10 bases, with 20 bases lying between them. Per germline, CDR1 MGHRA and CDR2 YSYEKL. The CDR3 is made up of 16 amino acids. The chain joins TRBV4-1 to TRBJ2-1; D ambiguous. The specimen comprised peripheral blood mononuclear cells (PBMCs), sampled before the second cycle of nivolumab. This sequence was found in a human donor with classical Hodgkin lymphoma. Here the CDR3 reads CASSQGVPPQQWEQFF. CDR3 nucleotides: TGCGCCAGCAGCCAAGGGGTCCCTCCCCAGCAATGGGAGCAGTTCTTC.